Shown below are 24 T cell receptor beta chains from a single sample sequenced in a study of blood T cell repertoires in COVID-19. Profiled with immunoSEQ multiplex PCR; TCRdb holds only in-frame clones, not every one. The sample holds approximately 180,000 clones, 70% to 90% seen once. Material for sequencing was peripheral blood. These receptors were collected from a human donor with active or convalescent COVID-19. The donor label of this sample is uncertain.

CDR3 nucleotides: TGTGCCAGTAGTATCCCCTGCGACAGGGTGATTTGGTACGAGCAGTACTTC. It translates to CASSIPCDRVIWYEQYF. V gene TRBV19 combines with J gene TRBJ2-7; 7 nucleotides align to TRBD1. V lost 3 bases, J lost 4 bases, and 15 bases stayed unmatched. The CDR3 loop spans 17 amino acids. The germline gives CDR1 LNHDA, CDR2 SQIVND (reference sequence). Full variable domain (remainder filled in from reference TRBV19 and TRBJ2-7): DGGITQSPKYLFRKEGQNVTLSCEQNLNHDAMYWYRQDPGQGLRLIYYSQIVNDFQKGDIAEGYSVSREKKESFPLTVTSAQKNPTAFYLCASSIPCDRVIWYEQYFGPGTRLTVT.

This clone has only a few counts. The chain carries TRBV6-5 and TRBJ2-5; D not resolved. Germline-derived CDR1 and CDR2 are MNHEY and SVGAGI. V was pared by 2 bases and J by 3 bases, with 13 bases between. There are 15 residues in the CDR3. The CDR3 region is CASSYGQPPKETQYF. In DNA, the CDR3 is TGTGCCAGCAGTTACGGCCAACCGCCGAAAGAGACCCAGTACTTC.

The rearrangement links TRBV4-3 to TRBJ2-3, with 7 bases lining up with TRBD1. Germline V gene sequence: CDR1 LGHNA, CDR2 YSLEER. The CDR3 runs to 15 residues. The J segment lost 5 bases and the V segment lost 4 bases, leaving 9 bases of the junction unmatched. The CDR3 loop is CASSPGQISRDTQYF. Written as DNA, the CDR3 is TGCGCCAGCAGCCCGGGACAGATTTCGAGAGATACGCAGTATTTT.

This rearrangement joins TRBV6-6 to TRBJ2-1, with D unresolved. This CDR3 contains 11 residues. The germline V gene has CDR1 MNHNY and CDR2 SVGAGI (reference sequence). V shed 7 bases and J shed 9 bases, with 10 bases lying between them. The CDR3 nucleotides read TGTGCCAGCAAGTACCAGTCTGAGCAGTTCTTC. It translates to CASKYQSEQFF.

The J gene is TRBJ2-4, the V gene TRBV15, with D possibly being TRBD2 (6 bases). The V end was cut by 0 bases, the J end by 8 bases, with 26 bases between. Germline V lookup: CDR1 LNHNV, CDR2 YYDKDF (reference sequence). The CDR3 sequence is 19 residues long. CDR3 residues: CATSRDAGIGKGESYIQYF. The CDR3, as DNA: TGTGCCACCAGCAGAGATGCGGGGATTGGGAAAGGGGAATCGTACATTCAGTACTTC.

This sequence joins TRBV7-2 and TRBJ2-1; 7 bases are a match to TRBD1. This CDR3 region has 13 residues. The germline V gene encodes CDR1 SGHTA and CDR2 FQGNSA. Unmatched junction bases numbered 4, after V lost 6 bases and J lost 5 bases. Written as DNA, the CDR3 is TGTGCCAGCAGACGGGGACAGAACAATGAGCAGTTCTTC. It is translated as CASRRGQNNEQFF.

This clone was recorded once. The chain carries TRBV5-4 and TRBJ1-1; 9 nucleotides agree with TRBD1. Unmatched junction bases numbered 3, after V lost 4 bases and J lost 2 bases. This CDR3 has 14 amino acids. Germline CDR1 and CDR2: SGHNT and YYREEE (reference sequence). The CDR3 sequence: CASSPGQGNTEAFF. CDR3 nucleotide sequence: TGTGCCAGCAGCCCGGGACAGGGAAACACTGAAGCTTTCTTT.

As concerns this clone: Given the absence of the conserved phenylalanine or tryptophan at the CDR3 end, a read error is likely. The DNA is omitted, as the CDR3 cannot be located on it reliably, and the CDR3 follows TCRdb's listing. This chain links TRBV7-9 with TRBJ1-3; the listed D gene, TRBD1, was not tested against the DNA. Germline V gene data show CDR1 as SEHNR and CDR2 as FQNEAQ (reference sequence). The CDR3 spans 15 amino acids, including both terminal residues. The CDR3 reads CASSEWDNRQTPPRI.

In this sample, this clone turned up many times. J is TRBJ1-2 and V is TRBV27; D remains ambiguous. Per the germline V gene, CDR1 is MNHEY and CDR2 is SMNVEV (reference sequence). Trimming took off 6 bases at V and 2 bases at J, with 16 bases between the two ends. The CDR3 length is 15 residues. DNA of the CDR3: TGTGCCAGCAGAAGAAATATGAACTCGAACTATGGCTACACCTTC. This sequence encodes CASRRNMNSNYGYTF.

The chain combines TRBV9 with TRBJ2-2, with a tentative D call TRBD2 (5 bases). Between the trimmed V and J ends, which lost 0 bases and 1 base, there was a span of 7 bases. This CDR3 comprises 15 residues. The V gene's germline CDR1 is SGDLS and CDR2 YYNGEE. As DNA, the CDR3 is TGTGCCAGCAGCGTAGCTAGCCGGAACACCGGGGAGCTGTTTTTT. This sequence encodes CASSVASRNTGELFF.

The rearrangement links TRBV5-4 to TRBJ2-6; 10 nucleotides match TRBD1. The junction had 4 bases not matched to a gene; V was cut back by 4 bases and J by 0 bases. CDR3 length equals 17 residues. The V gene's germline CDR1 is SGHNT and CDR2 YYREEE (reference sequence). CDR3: CASSRTGGSSGANVLTF. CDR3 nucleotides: TGTGCCAGCAGCAGGACAGGGGGGAGCTCTGGGGCCAACGTCCTGACTTTC.

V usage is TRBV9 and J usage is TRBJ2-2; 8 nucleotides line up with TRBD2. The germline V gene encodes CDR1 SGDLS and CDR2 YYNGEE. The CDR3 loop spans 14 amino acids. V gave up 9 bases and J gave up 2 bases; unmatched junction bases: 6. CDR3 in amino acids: CATGGGSNTGELFF. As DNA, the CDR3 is TGTGCCACCGGGGGGGGCTCTAACACCGGGGAGCTGTTTTTT.

CDR3 nucleotide sequence: TGTGCCAGCAGCTTGGGGGGCAGGGACAGGTTAAACTATGGCTACACCTTC. Its protein product is CASSLGGRDRLNYGYTF. This rearrangement joins TRBV5-4 to TRBJ1-2; 8 positions match TRBD1. The germline V gene encodes CDR1 SGHNT and CDR2 YYREEE (reference sequence). J lost 2 bases, V lost 0 bases, and 9 bases had no gene match. This CDR3 comprises 17 residues.

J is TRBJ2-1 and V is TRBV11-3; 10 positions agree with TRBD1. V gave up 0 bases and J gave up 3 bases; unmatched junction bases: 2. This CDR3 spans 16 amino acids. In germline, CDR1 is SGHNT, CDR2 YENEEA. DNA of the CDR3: TGTGCCAGCAGCTTAGACCGGACAGGGGGCTACAATGAGCAGTTCTTC. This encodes CASSLDRTGGYNEQFF.

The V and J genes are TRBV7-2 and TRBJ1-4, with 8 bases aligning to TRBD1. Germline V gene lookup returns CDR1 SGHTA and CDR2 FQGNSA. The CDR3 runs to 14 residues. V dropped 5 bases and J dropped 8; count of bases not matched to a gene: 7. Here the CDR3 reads CASSPQGAVEKLFF. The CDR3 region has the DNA TGTGCCAGCAGCCCTCAGGGGGCGGTGGAAAAACTGTTTTTT.

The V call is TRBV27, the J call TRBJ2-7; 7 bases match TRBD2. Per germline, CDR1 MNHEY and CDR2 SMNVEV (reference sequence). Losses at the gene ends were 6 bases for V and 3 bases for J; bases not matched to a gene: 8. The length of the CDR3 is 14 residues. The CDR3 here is CASRGTTRNYEQYF. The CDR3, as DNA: TGTGCCAGCAGAGGGACTACAAGAAACTACGAGCAGTACTTC.

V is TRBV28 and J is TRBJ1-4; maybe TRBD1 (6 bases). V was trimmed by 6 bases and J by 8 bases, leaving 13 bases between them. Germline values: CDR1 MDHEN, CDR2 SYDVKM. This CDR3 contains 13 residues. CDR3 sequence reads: CASRDRSGEKLFF. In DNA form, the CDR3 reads TGTGCCAGCAGAGACAGGTCTGGGGAAAAACTGTTTTTT. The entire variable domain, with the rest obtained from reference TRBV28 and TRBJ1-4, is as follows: DVKVTQSSRYLVKRTGEKVFLECVQDMDHENMFWYRQDPGLGLRLIYFSYDVKMKEKGDIPEGYSVSREKKERFSLILESASTNQTSMYLCASRDRSGEKLFFGSGTQLSVL.

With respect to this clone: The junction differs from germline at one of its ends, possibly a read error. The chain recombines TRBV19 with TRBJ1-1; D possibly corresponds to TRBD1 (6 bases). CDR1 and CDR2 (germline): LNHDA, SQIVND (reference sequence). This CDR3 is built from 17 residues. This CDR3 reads CASRIGRQGTISTEAFF. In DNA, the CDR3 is TGTGCCAGTAGAATAGGGCGGCAGGGGACAATCAGCACTGAAGCTTTCTTT. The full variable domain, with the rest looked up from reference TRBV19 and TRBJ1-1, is DGGITQSPKYLFRKEGQNVTLSCEQNLNHDAMYWYRQDPGQGLRLIYYSQIVNDFQKGDIAEGYSVSREKKESFPLTVTSAQKNPTAFYLCASRIGRQGTISTEAFFGQGTRLTVV.

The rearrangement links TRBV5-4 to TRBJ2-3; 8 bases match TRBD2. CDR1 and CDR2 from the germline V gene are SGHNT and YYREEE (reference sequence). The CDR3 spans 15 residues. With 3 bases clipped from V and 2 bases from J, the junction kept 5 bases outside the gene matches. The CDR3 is CASSSGTRVTDTQYF. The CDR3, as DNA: TGTGCCAGCAGCTCCGGGACTAGGGTCACAGATACGCAGTATTTT.

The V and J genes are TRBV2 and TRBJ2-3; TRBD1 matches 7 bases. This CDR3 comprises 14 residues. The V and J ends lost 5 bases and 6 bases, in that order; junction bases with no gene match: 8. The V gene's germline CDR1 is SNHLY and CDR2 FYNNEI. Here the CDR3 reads CASSHLDRADTQYF. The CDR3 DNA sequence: TGTGCCAGCAGTCATTTAGACAGGGCGGATACGCAGTATTTT.

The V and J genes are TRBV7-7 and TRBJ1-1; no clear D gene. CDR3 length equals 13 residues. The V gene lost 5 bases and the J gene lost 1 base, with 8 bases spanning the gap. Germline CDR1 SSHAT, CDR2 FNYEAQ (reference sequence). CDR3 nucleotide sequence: TGTGCCAGCAGCCTATACCAGAACACTGAAGCTTTCTTT. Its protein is CASSLYQNTEAFF.

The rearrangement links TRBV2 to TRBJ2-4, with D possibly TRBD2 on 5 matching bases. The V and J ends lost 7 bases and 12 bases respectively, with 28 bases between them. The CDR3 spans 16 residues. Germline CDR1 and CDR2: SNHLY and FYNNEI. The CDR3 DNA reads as TGTGCCAGCAAATACCCCATTAGCGAGACTTCCGGTGATCAGTACTTC. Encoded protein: CASKYPISETSGDQYF.

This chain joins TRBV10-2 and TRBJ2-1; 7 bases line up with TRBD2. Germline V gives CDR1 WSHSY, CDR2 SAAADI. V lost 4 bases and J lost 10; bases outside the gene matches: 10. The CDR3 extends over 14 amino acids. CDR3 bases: TGCGCCAGCAGTGTCTCTTATCCGGGACTAGAGCAGTTCTTC. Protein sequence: CASSVSYPGLEQFF.

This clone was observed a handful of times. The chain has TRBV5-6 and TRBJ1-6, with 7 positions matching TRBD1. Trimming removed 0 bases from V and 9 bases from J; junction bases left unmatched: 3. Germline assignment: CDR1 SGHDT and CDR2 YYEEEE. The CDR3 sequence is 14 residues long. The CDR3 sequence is CASSLGQGSSPLHF. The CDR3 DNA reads TGTGCCAGCAGCTTGGGACAGGGAAGTTCACCCCTCCACTTT.